The next 22 T cell receptor beta chains were all read from a single sample in a study of OX40 agonist ivuxolimab in advanced cancers. Assay used: immunoSEQ multiplex PCR; TCRdb lists only in-frame clones, some missing. Of about 46,000 clones listed, 80% to 90% were seen once; the top ten hold about 56%. This material consisted of CD4+ or CD8+ T cells sorted from blood, taken in a trial of the OX40 agonist ivuxolimab. These receptors all come from an adult with an advanced solid tumor such as melanoma, head and neck, liver or kidney cancer.

The chain links TRBV9 to TRBJ1-1, with a weak D call TRBD1 (5 bases). This CDR3 comprises 13 residues. Germline V gives CDR1 SGDLS, CDR2 YYNGEE. The germline V and J ends were trimmed by 4 bases and 5 bases, with 12 bases remaining between them. CDR3 nucleotides: TGTGCCAGCAGCCTAACCGGGGCAACTGAAGCTTTCTTT. Its translation is CASSLTGATEAFF. Based on the CDR3 plus reference TRBV9 and TRBJ1-1, the full variable domain is DSGVTQTPKHLITATGQRVTLRCSPRSGDLSVYWYQQSLDQGLQFLIQYYNGEERAKGNILERFSAQQFPDLHSELNLSSLELGDSALYFCASSLTGATEAFFGQGTRLTVV.

The V call is TRBV27, the J call TRBJ1-4; no firm D call. Trimming left V 6 bases short and J 3 bases short, with 23 bases between. The CDR3 consists of 18 residues. The germline V gene has CDR1 MNHEY and CDR2 SMNVEV (reference sequence). The CDR3 nucleotides read TGTGCCAGCAGCCCTATCCCGGATCTCCCTCGCCCTAATGAAAAACTGTTTTTT. Its protein is CASSPIPDLPRPNEKLFF.

This clone is a singleton in its sample. J is TRBJ1-5 and V is TRBV6-5, with 8 bases identical to TRBD1. The germline V gene has CDR1 MNHEY and CDR2 SVGAGI. The CDR3 is 16 residues long. J gave up 7 bases and V 2 bases, and 10 bases lay outside the gene matches. The chain's CDR3 is CASSYPPQGARQPQHF. DNA for the CDR3: TGTGCCAGCAGTTACCCGCCGCAGGGGGCACGACAGCCCCAGCATTTT.

This chain links TRBV29-1 with TRBJ2-5; D perhaps matches TRBD1 (7 bases). The CDR3 is 12 amino acids. The V gene's germline CDR1 is SQVTM and CDR2 ANQGSEA. Trimming removed 8 bases from V and 4 bases from J, with 14 bases in between. CDR3 nucleotide sequence: TGCAGCACACGCAGGGGGGCAGAGACCCAGTACTTC. It encodes CSTRRGAETQYF.

This sequence joins TRBV11-2 and TRBJ2-5, with no clear D. The germline V gene encodes CDR1 SGHAT and CDR2 FQNNGV. V dropped 3 bases and J dropped 2 bases, with 10 bases sitting between them. The CDR3 length is 14 residues. The CDR3 DNA sequence: TGTGCCAGCAGCTTCTTTAGTGGGCAAGAGACCCAGTACTTC. Protein: CASSFFSGQETQYF.

This chain links TRBV7-3 with TRBJ2-1; 8 nucleotides line up with TRBD1. This CDR3 contains 15 residues. J gave up 7 bases and V 3 bases, and 8 bases lay outside the gene matches. The germline V gene encodes CDR1 SGHTA and CDR2 FQGTGA. CDR3: CASSLDRVGVNEQFF. CDR3 DNA: TGTGCCAGCAGCTTGGACAGGGTAGGAGTGAATGAGCAGTTCTTC. The full variable domain, rest sourced from reference TRBV7-3 and TRBJ2-1, is GAGVSQTPSNKVTEKGKYVELRCDPISGHTALYWYRQSLGQGPEFLIYFQGTGAADDSGLPNDRFFAVRPEGSVSTLKIQRTERGDSAVYLCASSLDRVGVNEQFFGPGTRLTVL.

V is TRBV15 and J is TRBJ2-5; 10 nucleotides agree with TRBD1. The germline CDR1 and CDR2 sequences are LNHNV and YYDKDF (reference sequence). Germline trimming cut 3 bases from V and 2 bases from J; bases unmatched to any gene: 0. The CDR3 is made up of 14 amino acids. The CDR3 DNA sequence: TGTGCCACCAGCAGGGACAGGGGGCAAGAGACCCAGTACTTC. It translates to CATSRDRGQETQYF.

The genes are TRBV4-1 and TRBJ1-6; D ambiguous. The CDR3 has 13 amino acids. Trimming removed 1 base at V and 7 bases at J, with 5 bases between. Looked up from germline, CDR1 is MGHRA and CDR2 is YSYEKL. CDR3: CASSQGLNSPLHF. The CDR3 nucleotides are TGCGCCAGCAGCCAAGGACTGAATTCACCCCTCCACTTT.

This chain links TRBV28 with TRBJ1-2, with TRBD1 matching 8 bases. Germline lookup yields CDR1 MDHEN and CDR2 SYDVKM. Germline trimming cut 8 bases from V and 8 bases from J; bases unmatched to any gene: 16. This CDR3 is built from 15 residues. CDR3 DNA sequence: TGTGCCAGCTCCAACGGGGGACAGGAGGTAGGGGGCTACACCTTC. Translation gives CASSNGGQEVGGYTF.

CDR3 in DNA: TGCGCCAGCAGCTTGAGTAGGGGCGGGGTAGGCACTGAAGCTTTCTTT. Encoded protein: CASSLSRGGVGTEAFF. The chain has TRBV5-1 and TRBJ1-1; weak D call: TRBD1 (5 bases). Germline values: CDR1 SGHRS, CDR2 YFSETQ. The CDR3 extends over 16 amino acids. V was pared by 1 base and J by 4 bases, with 17 bases between.

The chain recombines TRBV7-2 with TRBJ2-1; 10 positions match TRBD2. CDR1 SGHTA and CDR2 FQGNSA come from the germline V gene. Losses at the gene ends were 2 bases for V and 6 bases for J; bases not matched to a gene: 4. This CDR3 is built from 15 residues. CDR3 amino acids: CASSLFSGGANEQFF. The CDR3 DNA follows: TGTGCCAGCAGCTTATTCAGCGGGGGGGCCAATGAGCAGTTCTTC.

The rearrangement links TRBV5-6 to TRBJ2-6, with D tentatively TRBD2 (6 bases). Trimming cost V 6 bases and J 4 bases, with 11 bases left between them. Per germline, CDR1 SGHDT and CDR2 YYEEEE. The CDR3 contains 14 residues. CDR3 amino acids: CASKDLAGANVLTF. The CDR3 DNA sequence: TGTGCCAGCAAGGACCTAGCGGGGGCCAACGTCCTGACTTTC.

This chain links TRBV27 with TRBJ2-7, with D perhaps matching TRBD2 (6 bases). The CDR3 extends over 14 amino acids. In germline, CDR1 is MNHEY, CDR2 SMNVEV (reference sequence). V was trimmed by 2 bases and J by 4 bases, leaving 12 bases between them. CDR3 sequence reads: CASSLNGAGYEQYF. The CDR3, as DNA: TGTGCCAGCAGTTTAAACGGCGCGGGATACGAGCAGTACTTC.

CDR3 residues: CASSLTPQGVSNQPQHF. The CDR3 nucleotides read TGTGCCAGTAGTCTTACTCCTCAGGGGGTTAGCAATCAGCCCCAGCATTTT. The chain joins TRBV19 to TRBJ1-5; 7 bases are shared with TRBD1. With V trimmed by 5 bases and J by 0 bases, 10 bases remained unmatched. Looked up from germline, CDR1 is LNHDA and CDR2 is SQIVND (reference sequence). The CDR3 is made up of 17 amino acids.

The chain combines TRBV7-9 with TRBJ1-1, with D perhaps matching TRBD1 (5 bases). The CDR3 loop spans 14 amino acids. The V gene lost 6 bases and the J gene lost 1 base, with 12 bases spanning the gap. Germline V gene lookup returns CDR1 SEHNR and CDR2 FQNEAQ (reference sequence). CDR3 in amino acids: CASRTTGGNTEAFF. The DNA for the CDR3 is TGTGCCAGCAGAACAACCGGGGGGAACACTGAAGCTTTCTTT.

This chain joins TRBV18 and TRBJ2-7, with TRBD2 as a possible D gene (7 bases). The CDR3 runs 16 residues. Germline V lookup: CDR1 KGHSH, CDR2 LQKENI. V shed 0 bases and J shed 0 bases, with 12 bases lying between them. The DNA for the CDR3 is TGTGCCAGCTCACCACCTTCGGGGGGCGCCTCCTACGAGCAGTACTTC. Protein: CASSPPSGGASYEQYF.

The rearrangement links TRBV11-2 to TRBJ2-7; 12 bases are shared with TRBD2. The trim removed 1 base at V and 6 bases at J, leaving 1 base unmatched. Germline values: CDR1 SGHAT, CDR2 FQNNGV. The CDR3 sequence is 14 residues long. The CDR3 here is CASSLGTSGIEQYF. The CDR3 DNA follows: TGTGCCAGCAGCTTAGGGACTAGCGGGATCGAGCAGTACTTC.

The V gene is TRBV27, the J gene TRBJ2-1; D ambiguous. The ends were cut back, 3 bases at V and 4 bases at J, with 13 bases in the middle. Per germline, CDR1 MNHEY and CDR2 SMNVEV (reference sequence). The CDR3 extends over 15 amino acids. CDR3 in amino acids: CASSLWGEAYNEQFF. The DNA of the CDR3 is TGTGCCAGCAGTTTGTGGGGTGAAGCATACAATGAGCAGTTCTTC.

As to this clone: One end of the junction varies from germline; a read error may be responsible. This chain joins TRBV4-3 and TRBJ1-3; 7 bases map to TRBD1. Germline CDR1 LGHNA, CDR2 YSLEER. This CDR3 contains 16 residues. In nucleotides, the CDR3 is TGCGCCAGCAGCCAAGAGTGGGACAGCCAAGTAGGCACCGGGGATTTT. The encoded protein is CASSQEWDSQVGTGDF.

The chain recombines TRBV5-1 with TRBJ2-2, with D unclear. CDR3 length equals 15 residues. Per germline, CDR1 SGHRS and CDR2 YFSETQ. V was pared by 0 bases and J by 4 bases, with 10 bases between. CDR3 amino acids: CASSLGVPSTGELFF. The CDR3 DNA follows: TGCGCCAGCAGCTTGGGGGTCCCCAGCACCGGGGAGCTGTTTTTT.

This chain connects TRBV9 to TRBJ2-1, with D maybe TRBD2 (7 bases). Germline V lookup: CDR1 SGDLS, CDR2 YYNGEE. Trimming took off 2 bases at V and 12 bases at J, with 18 bases between the two ends. The CDR3 covers 14 residues. The CDR3 sequence: CASSVPTGGGRQFF. Written as DNA, the CDR3 is TGTGCCAGCAGCGTCCCTACGGGGGGCGGTCGGCAGTTCTTC.

The chain links TRBV18 to TRBJ1-4; 8 nucleotides match TRBD1. V shed 3 bases and J 0 bases; nucleotides not matched to a gene: 3. The CDR3 extends over 16 amino acids. CDR1 is KGHSH, CDR2 LQKENI, per germline. The CDR3 bases are TGTGCCAGCTCACCCCAGGGACAGGCAACTAATGAAAAACTGTTTTTT. Its protein product is CASSPQGQATNEKLFF.